A single T cell receptor beta chain is shown here with its context. Its target is not known. The data were taken from a study of T cells after yellow fever vaccination. Looked up from germline, CDR1 is SGHRS and CDR2 is YFSETQ. The CDR3 length is 16 residues. The ends were cut back, 0 bases at V and 2 bases at J, with 13 bases in the middle. Study outcomes and limitations: Weaker overall, the secondary response nonetheless peaked faster (day 5 versus 15). Once the booster was given, most primary-vaccination clones reappeared, at just over 95% for CD4 and approximately 88% for CD8.

They built TCR cDNA with 5'RACE template switching, a step that put in a universal primer site and UMIs. TCRdb called the 5' RACE reads again in MiXCR, with one record for every CDR3 protein. Of some 550,000 distinct CDR3 sequences in the sample, 15% to 20% were seen once. The chain employs TRBV5-1 and TRBJ2-3; D is uncertain. The TCR originated in a man aged 25-40 years who received the YFV17D yellow fever vaccine. Here the sequenced sample was PBMCs, taken 15 days after the yellow fever booster vaccination. The CDR3, as DNA: TGCGCCAGCAGCTTGGGCGTGTTCCCAACCACAGATACGCAGTATTTT. The encoded protein is CASSLGVFPTTDTQYF.